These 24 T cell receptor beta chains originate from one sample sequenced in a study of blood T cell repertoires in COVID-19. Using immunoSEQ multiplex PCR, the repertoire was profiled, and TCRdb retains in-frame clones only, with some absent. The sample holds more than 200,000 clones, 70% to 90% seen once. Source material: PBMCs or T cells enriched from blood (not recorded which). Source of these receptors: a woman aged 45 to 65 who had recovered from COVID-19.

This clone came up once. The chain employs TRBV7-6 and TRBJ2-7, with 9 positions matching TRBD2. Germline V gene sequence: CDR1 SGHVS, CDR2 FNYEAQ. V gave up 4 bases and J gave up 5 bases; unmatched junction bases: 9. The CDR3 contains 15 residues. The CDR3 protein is CASSSNSGSPHEQYF. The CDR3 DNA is TGTGCCAGCAGCTCCAATAGCGGGAGTCCTCACGAGCAGTACTTC.

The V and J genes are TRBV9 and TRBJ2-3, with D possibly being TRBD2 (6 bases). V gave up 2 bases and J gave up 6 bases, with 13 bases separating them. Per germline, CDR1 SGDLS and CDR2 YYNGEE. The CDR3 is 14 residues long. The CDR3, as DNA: TGTGCCAGCAGCGTTCGGGAGTTGGCGGATACGCAGTATTTT. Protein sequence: CASSVRELADTQYF.

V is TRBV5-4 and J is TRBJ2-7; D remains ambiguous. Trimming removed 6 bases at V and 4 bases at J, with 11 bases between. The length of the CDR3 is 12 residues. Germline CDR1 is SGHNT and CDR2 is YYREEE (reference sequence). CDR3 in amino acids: CASTLNGYEQYF. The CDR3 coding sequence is TGTGCCAGCACCCTGAACGGTTACGAGCAGTACTTC.

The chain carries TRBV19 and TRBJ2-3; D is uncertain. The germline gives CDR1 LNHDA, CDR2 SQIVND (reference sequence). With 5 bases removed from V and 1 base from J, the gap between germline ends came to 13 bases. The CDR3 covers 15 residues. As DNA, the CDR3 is TGTGCCAGTAGTGTACGGGTATCAGGCACAGATACGCAGTATTTT. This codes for CASSVRVSGTDTQYF.

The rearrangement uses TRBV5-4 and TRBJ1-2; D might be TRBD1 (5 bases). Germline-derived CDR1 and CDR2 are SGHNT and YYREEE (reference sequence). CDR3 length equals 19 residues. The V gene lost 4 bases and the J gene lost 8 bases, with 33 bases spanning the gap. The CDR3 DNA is TGTGCCAGCAGCCCCCTCGAGTCTCCAGGGTTGGGTCTTCGGGTCGGCTACACCTTC. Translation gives CASSPLESPGLGLRVGYTF. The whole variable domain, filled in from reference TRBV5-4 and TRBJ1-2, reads ETGVTQSPTHLIKTRGQQVTLRCSSQSGHNTVSWYQQALGQGPQFIFQYYREEENGRGNFPPRFSGLQFPNYSSELNVNALELDDSALYLCASSPLESPGLGLRVGYTFGSGTRLTVV.

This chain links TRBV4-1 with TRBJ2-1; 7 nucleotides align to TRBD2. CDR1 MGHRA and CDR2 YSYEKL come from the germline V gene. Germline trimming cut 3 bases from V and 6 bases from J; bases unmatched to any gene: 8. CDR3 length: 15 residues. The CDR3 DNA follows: TGCGCCAGCAGCCATCCCGGGAGGAGTCTCAATGAGCAGTTCTTC. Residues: CASSHPGRSLNEQFF.

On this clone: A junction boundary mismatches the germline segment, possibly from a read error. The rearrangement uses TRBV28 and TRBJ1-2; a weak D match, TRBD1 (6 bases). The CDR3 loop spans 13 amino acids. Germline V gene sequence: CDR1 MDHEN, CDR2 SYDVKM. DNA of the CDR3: TGTGCCAGCAGCTTATCGAGGGGGGGCGGCTACACCTTC. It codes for CASSLSRGGGYTF.

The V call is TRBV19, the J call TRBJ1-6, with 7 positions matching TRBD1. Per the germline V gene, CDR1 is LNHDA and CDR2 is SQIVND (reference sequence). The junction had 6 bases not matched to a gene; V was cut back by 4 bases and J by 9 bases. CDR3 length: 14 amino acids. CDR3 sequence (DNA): TGTGCCAGTAGTACCCGACAGGGAAGTTCACCCCTCCACTTT. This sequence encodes CASSTRQGSSPLHF. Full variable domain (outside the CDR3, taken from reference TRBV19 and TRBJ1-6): DGGITQSPKYLFRKEGQNVTLSCEQNLNHDAMYWYRQDPGQGLRLIYYSQIVNDFQKGDIAEGYSVSREKKESFPLTVTSAQKNPTAFYLCASSTRQGSSPLHFGNGTRLTVT.

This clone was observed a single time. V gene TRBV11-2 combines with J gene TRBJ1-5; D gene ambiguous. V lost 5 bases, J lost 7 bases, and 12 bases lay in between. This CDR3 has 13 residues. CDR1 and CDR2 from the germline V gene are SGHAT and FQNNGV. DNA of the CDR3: TGTGCCAGCAGCGGATCCCCAGCGCAGCCCCAGCATTTT. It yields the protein CASSGSPAQPQHF. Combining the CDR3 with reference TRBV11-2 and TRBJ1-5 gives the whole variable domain EAGVAQSPRYKIIEKRQSVAFWCNPISGHATLYWYQQILGQGPKLLIQFQNNGVVDDSQLPKDRFSAERLKGVDSTLKIQPAKLEDSAVYLCASSGSPAQPQHFGDGTRLSIL.

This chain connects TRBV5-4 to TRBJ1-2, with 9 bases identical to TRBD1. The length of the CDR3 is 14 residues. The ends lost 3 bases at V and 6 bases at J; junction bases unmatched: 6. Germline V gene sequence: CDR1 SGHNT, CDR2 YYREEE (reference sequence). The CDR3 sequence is CASSSRDRVHGYTF. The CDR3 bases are TGTGCCAGCAGCTCCCGGGACAGGGTTCATGGCTACACCTTC.

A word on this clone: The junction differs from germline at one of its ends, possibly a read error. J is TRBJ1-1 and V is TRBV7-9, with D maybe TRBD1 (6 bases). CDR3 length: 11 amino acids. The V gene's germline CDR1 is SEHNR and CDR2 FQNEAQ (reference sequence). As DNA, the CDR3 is TGTGCCAGCAGCCGGGACACTAAAGCTTTCTTT. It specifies CASSRDTKAFF.

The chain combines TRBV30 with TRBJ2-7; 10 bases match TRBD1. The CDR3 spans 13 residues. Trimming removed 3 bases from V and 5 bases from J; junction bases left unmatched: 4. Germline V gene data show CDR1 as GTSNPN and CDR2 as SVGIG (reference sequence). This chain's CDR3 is CAWSRTGGDEQYF. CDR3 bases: TGTGCCTGGAGCAGGACAGGGGGTGACGAGCAGTACTTC.

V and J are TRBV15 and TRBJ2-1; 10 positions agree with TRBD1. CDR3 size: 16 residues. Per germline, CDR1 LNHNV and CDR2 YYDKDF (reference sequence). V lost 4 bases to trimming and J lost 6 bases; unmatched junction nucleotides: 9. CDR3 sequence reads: CATSKVRTGGSNEQFF. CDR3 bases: TGTGCCACCAGCAAAGTAAGGACAGGGGGGAGCAATGAGCAGTTCTTC.

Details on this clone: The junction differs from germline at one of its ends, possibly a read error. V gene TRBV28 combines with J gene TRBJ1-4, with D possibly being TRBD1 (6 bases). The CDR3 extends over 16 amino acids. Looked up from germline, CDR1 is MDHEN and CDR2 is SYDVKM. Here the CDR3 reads CASRGQKSGLSEKLFF. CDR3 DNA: TGTGCGAGCAGAGGACAGAAAAGTGGGTTAAGTGAAAAACTGTTTTTT.

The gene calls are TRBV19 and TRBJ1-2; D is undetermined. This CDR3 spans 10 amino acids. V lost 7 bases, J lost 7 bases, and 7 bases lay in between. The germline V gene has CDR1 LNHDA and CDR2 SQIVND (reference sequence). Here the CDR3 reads CASTSVGYTF. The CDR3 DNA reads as TGTGCCAGTACCTCGGTTGGCTACACCTTC.

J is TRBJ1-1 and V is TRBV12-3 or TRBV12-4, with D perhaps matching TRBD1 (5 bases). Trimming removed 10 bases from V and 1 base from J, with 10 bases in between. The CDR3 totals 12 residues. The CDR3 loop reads CATQDTNTEAFF. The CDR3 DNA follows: TGTGCCACTCAGGACACGAACACTGAAGCTTTCTTT.

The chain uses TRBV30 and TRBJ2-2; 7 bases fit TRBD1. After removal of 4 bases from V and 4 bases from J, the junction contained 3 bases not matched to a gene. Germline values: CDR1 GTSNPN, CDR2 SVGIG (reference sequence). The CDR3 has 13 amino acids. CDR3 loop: CAWNRGPTGELFF. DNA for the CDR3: TGTGCCTGGAACAGGGGTCCCACCGGGGAGCTGTTTTTT.

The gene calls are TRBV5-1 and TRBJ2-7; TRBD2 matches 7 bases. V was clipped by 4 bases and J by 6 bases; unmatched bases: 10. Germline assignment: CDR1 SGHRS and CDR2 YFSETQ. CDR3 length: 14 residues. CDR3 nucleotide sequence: TGCGCCAGCAGCGGGTGGGAGGGCATTAGCGAGCAGTACTTC. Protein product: CASSGWEGISEQYF.

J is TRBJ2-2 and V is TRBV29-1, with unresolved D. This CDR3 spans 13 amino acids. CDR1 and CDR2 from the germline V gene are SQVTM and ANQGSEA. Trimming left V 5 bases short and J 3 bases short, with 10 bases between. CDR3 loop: CSVNPTDTGELFF. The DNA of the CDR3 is TGCAGCGTTAATCCGACTGACACCGGGGAGCTGTTTTTT.

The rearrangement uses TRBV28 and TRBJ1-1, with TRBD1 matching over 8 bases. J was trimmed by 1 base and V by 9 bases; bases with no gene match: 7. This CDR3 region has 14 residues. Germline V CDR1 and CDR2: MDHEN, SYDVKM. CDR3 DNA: TGTGCCAGTCAACCCGACAGGGGGAACACTGAAGCTTTCTTT. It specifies CASQPDRGNTEAFF.

The CDR3 loop reads CASSLGESSQETQYF. The CDR3 DNA reads TGTGCCAGCAGTTTAGGAGAATCCTCCCAAGAGACCCAGTACTTC. This chain links TRBV28 with TRBJ2-5; unclear D gene. The CDR3 is made up of 15 amino acids. From germline, CDR1 is MDHEN and CDR2 SYDVKM. Between the trimmed V and J ends, which lost 2 bases and 1 base, there was a span of 11 bases. Together with reference TRBV28 and TRBJ2-5, the CDR3 gives the full variable domain: DVKVTQSSRYLVKRTGEKVFLECVQDMDHENMFWYRQDPGLGLRLIYFSYDVKMKEKGDIPEGYSVSREKKERFSLILESASTNQTSMYLCASSLGESSQETQYFGPGTRLLVL.

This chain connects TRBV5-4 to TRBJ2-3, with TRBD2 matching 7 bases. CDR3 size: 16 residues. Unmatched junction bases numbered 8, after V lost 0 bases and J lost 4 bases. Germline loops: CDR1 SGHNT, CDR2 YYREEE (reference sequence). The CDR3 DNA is TGTGCCAGCAGCTTGGGGCTAGCGGTAGTCCCAGATACGCAGTATTTT. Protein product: CASSLGLAVVPDTQYF.

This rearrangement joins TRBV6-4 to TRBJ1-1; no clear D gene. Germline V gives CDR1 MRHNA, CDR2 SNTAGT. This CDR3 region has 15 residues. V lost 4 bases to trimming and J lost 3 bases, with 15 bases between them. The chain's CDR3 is CASSGRSGRDTEAFF. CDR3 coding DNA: TGTGCCAGCAGTGGAAGGTCGGGTCGGGACACTGAAGCTTTCTTT.

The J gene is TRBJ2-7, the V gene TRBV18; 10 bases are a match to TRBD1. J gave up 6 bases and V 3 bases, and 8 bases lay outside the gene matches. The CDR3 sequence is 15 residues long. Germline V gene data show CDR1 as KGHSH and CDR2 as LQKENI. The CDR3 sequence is CASSPSGTGVVEQYF. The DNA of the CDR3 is TGTGCCAGCTCACCTTCCGGGACAGGGGTAGTCGAGCAGTACTTC.